Sequencing of this T cell receptor beta chain was carried out in a study of T-cell reconstitution after alpha-beta-depleted transplantation in children (TCRdb year 2016). With regard to the full study: T-cell immune reconstitution after TCRalphabeta/CD19-depleted allogeneic hematopoietic cell transplantation in children was quantitatively tracked in the study by means of TCR repertoire profiling.

The treatment or condition label of this sample denotes: allogeneic hematopoietic cell transplantation with graft depleted of TCRalphabeta T cells and CD19 B cells. Transplant recipients were children who received TCRalphabeta/CD19-depleted allogeneic hematopoietic cell grafts. What the research found in general, with its limitations: In some patients, the high TCRbeta diversity seen at day 60 was put down to recipient T cells and intrathymic progenitors that had survived conditioning. Over the following months the frequencies of hyperexpanded clones went down, and after one year T-cell counts and TCRbeta diversity were mostly credited to newly produced T cells. The apparently early alphabetaT-cell count recovery about two months after transplant was reportedly dependent on only several hundred rapidly expanded clones derived from non-depleted graft cells.

Comments on this clonotype: Its antigen remains unidentified. The junction shows a germline mismatch at one end, possibly a read error.

CDR3 length: 15 amino acids, cysteine to phenylalanine. Solely the CDR3 DNA is kept, with 45 bases framed from the first base. The germline V gene encodes CDR1 SGHTA and CDR2 FQGNSA. Library method: PCR. Sequencing was carried out with an Illumina HiSeq 2500. Molecular barcoding was employed in the preparation of TCR libraries, with unique molecular identifiers being used to normalize TCRbeta repertoire quantification. The raw public reads went through TCRdb reprocessing: fastp at Q25, MiXCR clone calling, in-frame beta chains kept. Each entry is one CDR3 protein sequence, shown with its most common DNA and genes. This sample lists approximately 500,000 distinct CDR3 sequences; 8% to 11% were detected once. 2% to 2.5% of the sample is taken by the ten largest.

The origin of this receptor is a child aged 2-15 years with inherited bone marrow failure, due to receive a stem cell transplant. The sequence is built from TRBV7-2 and TRBJ2-2; 7 junctional bases match TRBD1. Here the sequenced sample was PBMCs, taken before TCRalphabeta/CD19-depleted stem cell transplant. The nucleotides are TGTGCCAGCAGCCCTCGGCGGACAGGTACCGGGGTGCTGTTTTTT. The resulting protein is CASSPRRTGTGVLFF. The CDR3, completed at both ends by the reference TRBV7-2 and TRBJ2-2 genes, gives the full variable domain GAGVSQSPSNKVTEKGKDVELRCDPISGHTALYWYRQSLGQGLEFLIYFQGNSAPDKSGLPSDRFSAERTGGSVSTLTIQRTQQEDSAVYLCASSPRRTGTGVLFFGEGSRLTVL.